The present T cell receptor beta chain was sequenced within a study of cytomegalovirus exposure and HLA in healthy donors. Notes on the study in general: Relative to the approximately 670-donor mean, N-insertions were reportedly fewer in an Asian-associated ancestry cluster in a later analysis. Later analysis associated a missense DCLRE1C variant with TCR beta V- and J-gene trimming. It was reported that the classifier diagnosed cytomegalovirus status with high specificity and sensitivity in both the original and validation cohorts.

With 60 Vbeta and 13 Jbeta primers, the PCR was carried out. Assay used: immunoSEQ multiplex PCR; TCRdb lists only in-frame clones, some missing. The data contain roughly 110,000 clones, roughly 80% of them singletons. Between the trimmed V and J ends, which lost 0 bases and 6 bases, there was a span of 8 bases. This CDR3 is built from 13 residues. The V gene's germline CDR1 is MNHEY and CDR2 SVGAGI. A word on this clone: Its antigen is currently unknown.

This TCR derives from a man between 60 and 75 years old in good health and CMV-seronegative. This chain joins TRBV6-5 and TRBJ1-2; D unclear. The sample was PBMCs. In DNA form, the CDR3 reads TGTGCCAGCAGTTACTCGAGCCAGGATGGCTACACCTTC. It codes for CASSYSSQDGYTF.